Listed here are 18 T cell receptor beta chains from one sample, sequenced in a study of T cells after yellow fever vaccination. MiXCR was run by TCRdb on the 5' RACE reads, yielding one entry per CDR3 protein. The table has about 310,000 distinct CDR3 sequences, roughly 3.5% seen once. The sample was PBMCs, taken on the day of the yellow fever booster vaccination. These receptors all come from a young man who received the YFV17D yellow fever vaccine.

The chain combines TRBV5-1 with TRBJ1-2; no firm D call. From germline, CDR1 is SGHRS and CDR2 YFSETQ. V dropped 1 base and J dropped 0 bases, with 7 bases sitting between them. The length of the CDR3 is 14 residues. CDR3 nucleotides: TGCGCCAGCAGCTTGAGGGCCCCTAACTATGGCTACACCTTC. It codes for CASSLRAPNYGYTF.

J is TRBJ2-1 and V is TRBV12-3 or TRBV12-4; the D gene is possibly TRBD2 (6 bases). This CDR3 comprises 17 residues. Trimming left V 1 base short and J 4 bases short, with 17 bases between. CDR3 sequence reads: CASSLGGDPLLYNEQFF. The CDR3 DNA sequence: TGTGCCAGCAGTTTAGGGGGGGATCCCTTACTTTACAATGAGCAGTTCTTC.

This clonotype was recorded a few times. The chain carries TRBV20-1 and TRBJ2-2; D is uncertain. CDR1 and CDR2 from the germline V gene are DFQATT and SNEGSKA (reference sequence). Trimming left V 0 bases short and J 9 bases short, with 5 bases between. This CDR3 has 11 amino acids. The CDR3 DNA is TGCAGTGCTAGAGATGCCAGGGAGCTGTTTTTT. It yields the protein CSARDARELFF.

This clonotype came up many times. The V gene is TRBV7-2, the J gene TRBJ1-1; D is undetermined. This CDR3 is 11 amino acids long. The V gene's germline CDR1 is SGHTA and CDR2 FQGNSA. Trimming removed 3 bases at V and 5 bases at J, with 4 bases between. CDR3 sequence reads: CASSFGTEAFF. As DNA, the CDR3 is TGTGCCAGCAGCTTCGGGACTGAAGCTTTCTTT.

This clonotype was seen at least ten times. This chain joins TRBV6-2 or TRBV6-3 and TRBJ1-1, with D unclear. Trimming took off 0 bases at V and 3 bases at J, with 17 bases between the two ends. CDR3 length: 17 amino acids. The germline V gene encodes CDR1 MNHEY and CDR2 SVGEGT. The CDR3 region has the DNA TGTGCCAGCAGTTACTCGTGGGGTACGCATACGGACACTGAAGCTTTCTTT. It yields the protein CASSYSWGTHTDTEAFF.

This clonotype occurred many times. The chain recombines TRBV12-3 or TRBV12-4 with TRBJ2-1; maybe TRBD1 (5 bases). Trimming took 0 bases from V and 6 from J, leaving 9 bases between them. The CDR3 sequence is 14 residues long. CDR3 coding DNA: TGTGCCAGCAGTTTAGCGAGTCAGGGCAATGAGCAGTTCTTC. Translated, it gives CASSLASQGNEQFF.

This chain connects TRBV20-1 to TRBJ1-4; D unclear. V lost 6 bases and J 8 bases, leaving 16 bases between the germline ends. The CDR3 is 13 residues long. The germline V gene has CDR1 DFQATT and CDR2 SNEGSKA (reference sequence). CDR3 coding DNA: TGCAGTGCCCCAGGTAGCGGGAGGGAAAAACTGTTTTTT. It is translated as CSAPGSGREKLFF.

This clonotype was detected many times. The gene calls are TRBV20-1 and TRBJ2-7; 7 bases are shared with TRBD1. The CDR3 loop spans 12 amino acids. The germline V gene has CDR1 DFQATT and CDR2 SNEGSKA (reference sequence). Losses at the gene ends were 3 bases for V and 2 bases for J; bases not matched to a gene: 1. In DNA, the CDR3 is TGCAGTGCTAGGACAGGGACCTACGAGCAGTACTTC. Translation gives CSARTGTYEQYF.

This clonotype appeared many times. The rearrangement uses TRBV20-1 and TRBJ2-4, with D possibly being TRBD2 (5 bases). Germline V gene sequence: CDR1 DFQATT, CDR2 SNEGSKA (reference sequence). This CDR3 has 15 residues. Trimming took off 4 bases at V and 0 bases at J, with 13 bases between the two ends. The CDR3 region has the DNA TGCAGTGCTAAGTTGGAGGAACTAGCCAAAAACATTCAGTACTTC. Its protein is CSAKLEELAKNIQYF.

This clonotype was counted between two and nine times. The CDR3 DNA reads TGTGCCAGCAGCAGAGAAAGGTTGGCCGGCACAGATACGCAGTATTTT. Translated, it gives CASSRERLAGTDTQYF. The rearrangement uses TRBV7-2 and TRBJ2-3; no clear D. This CDR3 region has 16 residues. Germline CDR1 reads SGHTA; CDR2 reads FQGNSA. The ends were cut back, 5 bases at V and 1 base at J, with 16 bases in the middle.

This clonotype has a handful of counts. V is TRBV24-1 and J is TRBJ2-5; D may be TRBD2 (5 bases). The ends were cut back, 4 bases at V and 5 bases at J, with 16 bases in the middle. CDR1 KGHDR and CDR2 SFDVKD come from the germline V gene. The CDR3 length is 15 residues. CDR3 nucleotides: TGTGCCACCAGTGACCCGGGATCTGCATCGGAGACCCAGTACTTC. It yields the protein CATSDPGSASETQYF.

The rearrangement uses TRBV5-1 and TRBJ1-1; tentative D call: TRBD1 (5 bases). The germline V gene encodes CDR1 SGHRS and CDR2 YFSETQ. Trimming pared 5 bases from V and 3 bases from J, leaving 14 bases between. This CDR3 comprises 14 residues. CDR3 DNA sequence: TGCGCCAGCAGGCAGGGCCAATGGGACACTGAAGCTTTCTTT. This codes for CASRQGQWDTEAFF.

This clonotype was observed many times. This sequence joins TRBV6-2 or TRBV6-3 and TRBJ2-1; 11 bases are shared with TRBD1. Germline trimming cut 6 bases from V and 7 bases from J; bases unmatched to any gene: 5. This CDR3 has 14 amino acids. Germline CDR1 is MNHEY and CDR2 is SVGEGT. CDR3 loop: CASRGTGGLNEQFF. The CDR3 nucleotides read TGTGCCAGCAGGGGGACAGGGGGTTTAAATGAGCAGTTCTTC.

Ten or more counts support this clonotype. The DNA of the CDR3 is TGCGCCAGCAGCTTGGGGGCCCACCCGAACACTGAAGCTTTCTTT. Translated: CASSLGAHPNTEAFF. The chain joins TRBV5-1 to TRBJ1-1; D gene uncertain. This CDR3 is built from 15 residues. Per germline, CDR1 SGHRS and CDR2 YFSETQ. V was cut by 0 bases and J by 1 base, with 10 bases left in between.

This clonotype came up a few times. This chain connects TRBV5-1 to TRBJ1-2, with 9 positions matching TRBD1. Germline trimming cut 0 bases from V and 7 bases from J; bases unmatched to any gene: 13. The CDR3 has 17 residues. Germline loops: CDR1 SGHRS, CDR2 YFSETQ. CDR3 amino acids: CASSLDFSDRGFSGYTF. CDR3 nucleotides: TGCGCCAGCAGCTTGGATTTCTCGGACAGGGGTTTTTCTGGCTACACCTTC.

This clonotype showed up many times. The J gene is TRBJ2-1, the V gene TRBV4-1; 14 bases agree with TRBD2. J lost 10 bases, V lost 0 bases, and 8 bases had no gene match. The germline CDR1 and CDR2 sequences are MGHRA and YSYEKL. The CDR3 contains 17 residues. The CDR3 nucleotides are TGCGCCAGCAGCCAAGATCGGTGGACTAGCGGGGGGAGAGAGCAGTTCTTC. Protein product: CASSQDRWTSGGREQFF.

V usage is TRBV7-2 and J usage is TRBJ1-2; 8 bases map to TRBD1. The CDR3 length is 14 residues. V trimming: 6 bases; J trimming: 4 bases; junction bases outside the gene matches: 7. Germline V gives CDR1 SGHTA, CDR2 FQGNSA. The CDR3 here is CASRPDRGSYGYTF. Here the CDR3 DNA reads TGTGCCAGCAGACCCGACAGGGGCTCCTATGGCTACACCTTC.

The table lists this clonotype with many counts. V usage is TRBV7-8 and J usage is TRBJ2-7; 8 bases match TRBD2. Per the germline V gene, CDR1 is SGHVS and CDR2 is FQNEAQ. The length of the CDR3 is 14 residues. V trimming: 7 bases; J trimming: 6 bases; junction bases outside the gene matches: 11. The CDR3 sequence is CASMTGGGRVEQYF. The CDR3 coding sequence is TGTGCCAGCATGACCGGCGGGGGGCGGGTCGAGCAGTACTTC.